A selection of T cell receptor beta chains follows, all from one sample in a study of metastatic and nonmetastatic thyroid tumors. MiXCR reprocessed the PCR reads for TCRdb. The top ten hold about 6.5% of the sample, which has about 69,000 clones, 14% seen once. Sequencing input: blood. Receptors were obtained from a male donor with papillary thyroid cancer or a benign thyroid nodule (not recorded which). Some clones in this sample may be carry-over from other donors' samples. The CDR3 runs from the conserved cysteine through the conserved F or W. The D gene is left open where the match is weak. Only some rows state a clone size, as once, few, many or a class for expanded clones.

cdr3_nt: TGTGCCAGCAGGGCTATAACAGGGGACTATGGCTACACCTTC
cdr3_aa: CASRAITGDYGYTF
clone_size: many
j_call: TRBJ1-2
v_call: TRBV6-2/TRBV6-3
d_call: TRBD1

cdr3_nt: TGTGCCAGCAGCCTTACGTTGCCTAGAAGTTCCTACGAGCAGTACTTC
cdr3_aa: CASSLTLPRSSYEQYF
clone_size: -
j_call: TRBJ2-7
v_call: TRBV11-2
d_call: -

cdr3_nt: TGTGCCAGCAGCTCCCAGGGGACTGGGGCCAACGTCCTGACTTTC
cdr3_aa: CASSSQGTGANVLTF
clone_size: once
j_call: TRBJ2-6
v_call: TRBV7-6
d_call: -

cdr3_nt: TGTGCCAGCAGCTGGCGACAGGGGGCCTACAATGAGCAGTTCTTC
cdr3_aa: CASSWRQGAYNEQFF
clone_size: many
j_call: TRBJ2-1
v_call: TRBV5-5
d_call: TRBD1

cdr3_nt: TGTGCCAGCCAAGGACAGGCTATATATGGCTACACCTTC
cdr3_aa: CASQGQAIYGYTF
clone_size: few
j_call: TRBJ1-2
v_call: TRBV2
d_call: TRBD1

cdr3_nt: TGTGCCAGCGTCGAGATCGGCACTGAAGCTTTCTTT
cdr3_aa: CASVEIGTEAFF
clone_size: many
j_call: TRBJ1-1
v_call: TRBV28
d_call: -

cdr3_nt: TGTGCCAGCAGCTCTACGACTAGAAGGGGGGGAGATACGCAGTATTTT
cdr3_aa: CASSSTTRRGGDTQYF
clone_size: many
j_call: TRBJ2-3
v_call: TRBV13
d_call: -

cdr3_nt: TGTGCCAGCAGCTTGGACATAGCGGGAGGCTCCTACAATGAGCAGTTCTTC
cdr3_aa: CASSLDIAGGSYNEQFF
clone_size: few
j_call: TRBJ2-1
v_call: TRBV5-4
d_call: TRBD2

cdr3_nt: TGCGCCAGCAGAACGAGACCAACAGATACGCAGTATTTT
cdr3_aa: CASRTRPTDTQYF
clone_size: -
j_call: TRBJ2-3
v_call: TRBV4-1
d_call: -

cdr3_nt: TGTGCCAGCAGTCGACGGGTACATGGGAATAGCAATCAGCCCCAGCATTTT
cdr3_aa: CASSRRVHGNSNQPQHF
clone_size: -
j_call: TRBJ1-5
v_call: TRBV6-1
d_call: -

cdr3_nt: TGTGCCAGCAGCTCCACCCTACGGACTAGCGGGAGGGTTCTCAATCAGCAGTACTTC
cdr3_aa: CASSSTLRTSGRVLNQQYF
clone_size: once
j_call: TRBJ2-7
v_call: TRBV11-2
d_call: TRBD2

cdr3_nt: TGTGCCAGCAGTTACACGAACACTGAAGCTTTCTTT
cdr3_aa: CASSYTNTEAFF
clone_size: many
j_call: TRBJ1-1
v_call: TRBV12-3/TRBV12-4
d_call: -

cdr3_nt: TGTGCCACCAGAGACTGGCAGGGTAACTCCTACAATGAGCAGTTCTTC
cdr3_aa: CATRDWQGNSYNEQFF
clone_size: few
j_call: TRBJ2-1
v_call: TRBV15
d_call: -

cdr3_nt: TGTGCCAGCAGTTACGTGGGTCCCCCCGGGGAGCTGTTTTTT
cdr3_aa: CASSYVGPPGELFF
clone_size: -
j_call: TRBJ2-2
v_call: TRBV6-5
d_call: -

cdr3_nt: TGTGCCAGCAGCGAGAAGGGGGGGGTGTTCACTGAAGCTTTCTTT
cdr3_aa: CASSEKGGVFTEAFF
clone_size: many
j_call: TRBJ1-1
v_call: TRBV5-4
d_call: -

cdr3_nt: TGTGCCAGCAGTTACTTTGGGACTATCGGGAGGCACTGGGGGGAGCTGTTTTTT
cdr3_aa: CASSYFGTIGRHWGELFF
clone_size: -
j_call: TRBJ2-2
v_call: TRBV6-5
d_call: TRBD2

cdr3_nt: TGTGCCAGCACATTTGGAGTCTCCTACGAGCAGTACTTC
cdr3_aa: CASTFGVSYEQYF
clone_size: many
j_call: TRBJ2-7
v_call: TRBV25-1
d_call: -

cdr3_nt: TGTGCCAGTCTAGTTTTCGGGACGTCGGTCGACCAGTACTTC
cdr3_aa: CASLVFGTSVDQYF
clone_size: few
j_call: TRBJ2-7
v_call: TRBV27
d_call: -

cdr3_nt: TGTGCCAGCATCCCCGCGCGAGGGTCGCTCGCCGGGGAGCTGTTTTTT
cdr3_aa: CASIPARGSLAGELFF
clone_size: few
j_call: TRBJ2-2
v_call: TRBV27
d_call: -

cdr3_nt: TGTGCCAGCAGCTTAGGGGCGGGTGAATCACCCCTCCAATTT
cdr3_aa: CASSLGAGESPLQF
clone_size: -
j_call: TRBJ1-6
v_call: TRBV7-9
d_call: -

cdr3_nt: TGTGCCAGCAGTGAATACGGCTACCAGCAGTTCTTC
cdr3_aa: CASSEYGYQQFF
clone_size: many
j_call: TRBJ2-1
v_call: TRBV25-1
d_call: -

cdr3_nt: TGTGCCACCAGTGACAAGACAGGGTCGAATGAGCAGTTCTTC
cdr3_aa: CATSDKTGSNEQFF
clone_size: many
j_call: TRBJ2-1
v_call: TRBV24-1
d_call: TRBD1

cdr3_nt: TGTGCCAGCAGTTGCCTCCCGGGAACTGGTAACACCGGGGAGCTGTTTTTT
cdr3_aa: CASSCLPGTGNTGELFF
clone_size: -
j_call: TRBJ2-2
v_call: TRBV28
d_call: -

cdr3_nt: TGTGCCAGCAAGAAAGGGAACACCGGGGAGCTGTTTTTT
cdr3_aa: CASKKGNTGELFF
clone_size: many
j_call: TRBJ2-2
v_call: TRBV28
d_call: -

cdr3_nt: TGTGCCAGCAGCTTACTAGCGGCAAGCACAGATACGCAGTATTTT
cdr3_aa: CASSLLAASTDTQYF
clone_size: many
j_call: TRBJ2-3
v_call: TRBV7-9
d_call: TRBD2

cdr3_nt: TGTGCCAGCAGTTTCCCCGATCCGGGGGGGCGCGGCTACACCTTC
cdr3_aa: CASSFPDPGGRGYTF
clone_size: many
j_call: TRBJ1-2
v_call: TRBV28
d_call: -

cdr3_nt: TGCAGTGCTATCGCCCAGTACTCAGGGGGCAGTAATTCACCCCTCCACTTT
cdr3_aa: CSAIAQYSGGSNSPLHF
clone_size: -
j_call: TRBJ1-6
v_call: TRBV20-1
d_call: TRBD1

cdr3_nt: TGTGCCAGTCGAGGGACTAGCGGGTTGTCTTGGATAGATACGCAGTATTTT
cdr3_aa: CASRGTSGLSWIDTQYF
clone_size: many
j_call: TRBJ2-3
v_call: TRBV19
d_call: TRBD2

cdr3_nt: TGTGCCAGCAGCCAAGAGGGGACAGGGGAATTGGATACGCAGTATTTT
cdr3_aa: CASSQEGTGELDTQYF
clone_size: many
j_call: TRBJ2-3
v_call: TRBV14
d_call: TRBD1

cdr3_nt: TGTGCCAGCAGCCAACCCGGACAGGGATTGTACGAGCAGTACTTC
cdr3_aa: CASSQPGQGLYEQYF
clone_size: many
j_call: TRBJ2-7
v_call: TRBV4-2
d_call: TRBD1

cdr3_nt: TGTGCCAGCAGCACCGGGGATACAGATACGCAGTATTTT
cdr3_aa: CASSTGDTDTQYF
clone_size: many
j_call: TRBJ2-3
v_call: TRBV5-5
d_call: -

cdr3_nt: TGTGCCAGCAGTTACGACTTGAACACTGAAGCTTTCTTT
cdr3_aa: CASSYDLNTEAFF
clone_size: many
j_call: TRBJ1-1
v_call: TRBV6-5
d_call: -

cdr3_nt: TGTGCCAGCTCACAACTACCGGGACCGGGTAACTACGAGCAGTACTTC
cdr3_aa: CASSQLPGPGNYEQYF
clone_size: -
j_call: TRBJ2-7
v_call: TRBV18
d_call: -

cdr3_nt: TGTGCCAGCAGCCTCGGTACGGGACGTGGCTCTGGAAACACCATATATTTT
cdr3_aa: CASSLGTGRGSGNTIYF
clone_size: -
j_call: TRBJ1-3
v_call: TRBV6-1
d_call: -

cdr3_nt: TGCAGTGCTAGAGATCGGGGGGGAAGAGAGACCCAGTACTTC
cdr3_aa: CSARDRGGRETQYF
clone_size: many
j_call: TRBJ2-5
v_call: TRBV20-1
d_call: TRBD2

cdr3_nt: TGTGCCAGCAGCCGCCGAGGGATGGCGGGAGGGCCGAAAGAGACCCAGTACTTC
cdr3_aa: CASSRRGMAGGPKETQYF
clone_size: many
j_call: TRBJ2-5
v_call: TRBV3-1
d_call: TRBD2

cdr3_nt: TGTGCCAGCAGTTCAAGACTAGCGGGAGCCGATACGCAGTATTTT
cdr3_aa: CASSSRLAGADTQYF
clone_size: many
j_call: TRBJ2-3
v_call: TRBV12-3/TRBV12-4
d_call: TRBD2

cdr3_nt: TGTGCCAGCAGTGAGGATAGCGGGAGTGACGGTACGCAGTATTTT
cdr3_aa: CASSEDSGSDGTQYF
clone_size: many
j_call: TRBJ2-3
v_call: TRBV6-1
d_call: TRBD2

cdr3_nt: TGTGCCAACCTCCGGGCGGGAGGCACCTACGAGAAGTACTTC
cdr3_aa: CANLRAGGTYEKYF
clone_size: -
j_call: TRBJ2-7
v_call: TRBV6-1
d_call: TRBD2

cdr3_nt: TGCAGTGCGGGAAGCAAGGGACTAGCGGGAGCAGGCGAGCAGTACTTC
cdr3_aa: CSAGSKGLAGAGEQYF
clone_size: many
j_call: TRBJ2-7
v_call: TRBV20-1
d_call: TRBD2

cdr3_nt: TGTGCCAGCAGTGAATGGGGGGCGCGTCTCGAGCAGTACTTC
cdr3_aa: CASSEWGARLEQYF
clone_size: many
j_call: TRBJ2-7
v_call: TRBV6-1
d_call: -

cdr3_nt: TGTGCCATCAGTGCGCAGGGCTCAGGAAACACCATATATTTT
cdr3_aa: CAISAQGSGNTIYF
clone_size: many
j_call: TRBJ1-3
v_call: TRBV10-3
d_call: -

cdr3_nt: TGTGCCAGCAGCCCAGGACTAGCGGGAGAGGGGGAGCTGTTTTTT
cdr3_aa: CASSPGLAGEGELFF
clone_size: many
j_call: TRBJ2-2
v_call: TRBV6-2/TRBV6-3
d_call: TRBD2

cdr3_nt: TGTGCCAGTAGTATAGACACGGGACAGGGGGCGTTCTTC
cdr3_aa: CASSIDTGQGAFF
clone_size: many
j_call: TRBJ2-1
v_call: TRBV19
d_call: TRBD1

cdr3_nt: TGTGCCAGCAGCGTTGATGGGACGGGTCGTAACTATGGCTACACCTTC
cdr3_aa: CASSVDGTGRNYGYTF
clone_size: many
j_call: TRBJ1-2
v_call: TRBV9
d_call: -

cdr3_nt: TGTGCCAGCAGTGAAATGCCTTTCTCCGGGCCTCCCTACGAGCAGTACTTC
cdr3_aa: CASSEMPFSGPPYEQYF
clone_size: many
j_call: TRBJ2-7
v_call: TRBV6-1
d_call: -

cdr3_nt: TGTGCCAGCAGTGAAGACAGTCCGGGCACAGATACGCAGTATTTT
cdr3_aa: CASSEDSPGTDTQYF
clone_size: many
j_call: TRBJ2-3
v_call: TRBV2
d_call: -

cdr3_nt: TGCAGTGCTAGCACTAGCGGCAAACTGTATGAGCAGTTCTTC
cdr3_aa: CSASTSGKLYEQFF
clone_size: few
j_call: TRBJ2-1
v_call: TRBV20-1
d_call: TRBD2

cdr3_nt: TGCAGTGCGATGAATGGACTAGCGGGAGGGCACAATGAGCAGTTCTTC
cdr3_aa: CSAMNGLAGGHNEQFF
clone_size: many
j_call: TRBJ2-1
v_call: TRBV20-1
d_call: TRBD2

cdr3_nt: TGTGCCAGCAGTGGTCGGGGGAAGCAGTTCTTC
cdr3_aa: CASSGRGKQFF
clone_size: many
j_call: TRBJ2-1
v_call: TRBV25-1
d_call: -

cdr3_nt: TGTGCCAGCAGCTTAGTGGGACTCCTCCTCTCCTACAATGAGCAGTTCTTC
cdr3_aa: CASSLVGLLLSYNEQFF
clone_size: many
j_call: TRBJ2-1
v_call: TRBV7-2
d_call: -

cdr3_nt: TGCAGTGCTAGAGCGAGGACTAGCGGGAGCAAGGAGACCCAGTACTTC
cdr3_aa: CSARARTSGSKETQYF
clone_size: many
j_call: TRBJ2-5
v_call: TRBV20-1
d_call: TRBD2

cdr3_nt: TGCAGTGCTAGGAAACCGGGACTAGCGAAGGAGGCCACAGGGTACTTC
cdr3_aa: CSARKPGLAKEATGYF
clone_size: -
j_call: TRBJ2-7
v_call: TRBV20-1
d_call: TRBD2

cdr3_nt: TGTGCTAATGGTTTGGGTGATACGCAGTATTTT
cdr3_aa: CANGLGDTQYF
clone_size: -
j_call: TRBJ2-3
v_call: TRBV12-5
d_call: -

cdr3_nt: TGTGCCAGCAGCGCGGGGATGAGTAGCGGAGGCACAGATACGCAGTATTTT
cdr3_aa: CASSAGMSSGGTDTQYF
clone_size: many
j_call: TRBJ2-3
v_call: TRBV9
d_call: -

cdr3_nt: TGTGCCAGCAGCTCCCCGGGACAGGCCACCGGGGAGCTGTTTTTT
cdr3_aa: CASSSPGQATGELFF
clone_size: many
j_call: TRBJ2-2
v_call: TRBV11-1
d_call: TRBD1

cdr3_nt: TGCAGTGCCCCCCAGGACAGGGGTTCACCCCTCCACTTT
cdr3_aa: CSAPQDRGSPLHF
clone_size: many
j_call: TRBJ1-6
v_call: TRBV20-1
d_call: TRBD1